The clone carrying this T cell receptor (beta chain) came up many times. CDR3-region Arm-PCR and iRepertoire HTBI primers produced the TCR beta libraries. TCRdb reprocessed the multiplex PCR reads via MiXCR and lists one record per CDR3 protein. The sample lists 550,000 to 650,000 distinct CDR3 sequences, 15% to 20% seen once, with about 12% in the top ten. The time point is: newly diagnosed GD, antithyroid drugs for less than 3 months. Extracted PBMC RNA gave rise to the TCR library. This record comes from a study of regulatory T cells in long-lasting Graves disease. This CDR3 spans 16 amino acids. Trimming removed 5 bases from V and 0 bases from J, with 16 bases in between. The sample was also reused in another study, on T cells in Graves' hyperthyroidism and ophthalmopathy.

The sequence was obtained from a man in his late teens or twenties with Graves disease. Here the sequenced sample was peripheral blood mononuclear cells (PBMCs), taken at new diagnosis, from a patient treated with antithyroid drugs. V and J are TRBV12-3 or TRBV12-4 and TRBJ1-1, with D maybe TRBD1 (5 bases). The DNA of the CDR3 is TGTGCCAGCAGTCCCTGGGGCCCTCCCCTGAACACTGAAGCTTTCTTT. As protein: CASSPWGPPLNTEAFF.